These 25 T cell receptor beta chains were sequenced from one sample in a study of post-analysis software for immune sequencing data. Broader study findings: Several TRBV segments occurring more often in patients than controls included TRBV5-6, TRBV5-1 and TRBV20-1.

The antigens these receptors bind are not known. Unique molecular identifiers were built into the TCR beta cDNA libraries. MiXCR was run by TCRdb on the PCR reads, yielding one entry per CDR3 protein. Of 750,000 to 900,000 distinct CDR3 sequences in the sample, around 42% are singletons; the top ten hold just under 5%. Material: blood. Receptors originate from a girl aged 5-17 years with multiple sclerosis.

The chain couples TRBV5-1 to TRBJ2-5; D ambiguous. This CDR3 is 15 amino acids long. Trimming removed 0 bases from V and 2 bases from J, with 11 bases in between. Germline V gene lookup returns CDR1 SGHRS and CDR2 YFSETQ. The CDR3 reads CASSLAGPTQETQYF. The CDR3 DNA follows: TGCGCCAGCAGCTTGGCCGGGCCTACACAAGAGACCCAGTACTTC.

The gene calls are TRBV5-1 and TRBJ2-1; TRBD2 agrees at 9 bases. This CDR3 is built from 15 residues. The junction had 8 bases not matched to a gene; V was cut back by 4 bases and J by 6 bases. From germline, CDR1 is SGHRS and CDR2 YFSETQ. The CDR3 bases are TGCGCCAGCAGCCCCGGGACTAGCAGGGGCAATGAGCAGTTCTTC. It encodes CASSPGTSRGNEQFF.

This chain links TRBV4-3 with TRBJ2-5, with no clear D. The J call may not be correct, given that the DNA end is closer to TRBJ2-7. The CDR3 is 16 residues long. Germline V gene lookup returns CDR1 LGHNA and CDR2 YSLEER. For the CDR3, the DNA is TGCGCCAGCAGCCAAGGAGGCCCCCCCACAGTGGGCGAGCAGTACTTC. Amino acids: CASSQGGPPTVGEQYF.

The rearrangement joins TRBV7-9 to TRBJ2-5; 11 nucleotides align to TRBD2. The CDR3 runs to 17 residues. The J segment lost 0 bases and the V segment lost 6 bases, leaving 9 bases of the junction unmatched. The V gene's germline CDR1 is SEHNR and CDR2 FQNEAQ (reference sequence). The CDR3 sequence: CASRGTSGVGHQETQYF. CDR3 sequence (DNA): TGTGCCAGCAGAGGGACTAGCGGAGTGGGACACCAAGAGACCCAGTACTTC.

This clonotype was detected a few times. The chain uses TRBV7-2 and TRBJ2-5, with TRBD2 identical over 12 bases. V was clipped by 5 bases and J by 9 bases; unmatched bases: 13. CDR1 SGHTA and CDR2 FQGNSA come from the germline V gene. The CDR3 is 16 residues long. Written as DNA, the CDR3 is TGTGCCAGCAGCCCTTCCCCCTCTACTAGCGGGAGGTCCCAGTACTTC. As protein: CASSPSPSTSGRSQYF.

The chain links TRBV20-1 to TRBJ1-5; TRBD1 matches at 8 bases. V was pared by 1 base and J by 7 bases, with 12 bases of the junction left unmatched. CDR3 length: 16 amino acids. From germline, CDR1 is DFQATT and CDR2 SNEGSKA (reference sequence). CDR3 loop: CSARVAGGYSVQPQHF. The CDR3 DNA reads as TGCAGTGCTAGAGTCGCAGGGGGCTATTCAGTGCAGCCCCAGCATTTT.

The V call is TRBV29-1, the J call TRBJ2-4, with TRBD2 matching over 7 bases. From germline, CDR1 is SQVTM and CDR2 ANQGSEA. V gave up 7 bases and J gave up 15 bases; unmatched junction bases: 21. The CDR3 has 14 amino acids. CDR3 sequence (DNA): TGCAGCGGCCTGGGAGGGGAAGGAGGTTACGAGCGGTACTTC. Its translation is CSGLGGEGGYERYF. The whole variable domain, remainder taken from reference TRBV29-1 and TRBJ2-4, is SAVISQKPSRDICQRGTSLTIQCQVDSQVTMMFWYRQQPGQSLTLIATANQGSEATYESGFVIDKFPISRPNLTFSTLTVSNMSPEDSSIYLCSGLGGEGGYERYFGAGTRLSVL.

Comments on this clonotype: A much larger clone lies one base from this, so it may be a read error. The chain uses TRBV7-2 and TRBJ2-3; D is undetermined. Between the trimmed V and J ends, which lost 4 bases and 8 bases, there was a span of 7 bases. The CDR3 is 11 residues long. Germline V gene lookup returns CDR1 SGHTA and CDR2 FQGNSA. CDR3 protein: CASSSLGTQYF. CDR3 DNA sequence: TGTGCCAGCAGCTCCCTGGGTACGCAGTATTTT.

The chain has TRBV12-3 or TRBV12-4 and TRBJ1-5; D unclear. The CDR3 is 14 residues long. Trimming stripped 3 bases from V and 5 bases from J, with 11 bases between. The CDR3 region is CASSLRQRDQPQHF. The CDR3 DNA is TGTGCCAGCAGTTTGCGGCAGAGAGATCAGCCCCAGCATTTT.

This clonotype was seen a handful of times. The V and J genes are TRBV6-1 and TRBJ2-7; 7 positions agree with TRBD1. V gave up 8 bases and J gave up 2 bases; unmatched junction bases: 15. Germline CDR1 and CDR2: MNHNS and SASEGT. This CDR3 spans 16 amino acids. The CDR3 here is CASDAVTGVPPYEQYF. The CDR3 DNA follows: TGTGCCAGCGATGCAGTTACAGGGGTCCCTCCCTACGAGCAGTACTTC.

V and J are TRBV7-8 and TRBJ2-4; D may be TRBD1 or TRBD2 (6 bases each). Germline values: CDR1 SGHVS, CDR2 FQNEAQ. The CDR3 loop spans 17 amino acids. V lost 1 base, J lost 0 bases, and 13 bases lay in between. The CDR3 spells CASSLVGGPVAKNIQYF. Here the CDR3 DNA reads TGTGCCAGCAGCTTAGTGGGGGGCCCAGTAGCCAAAAACATTCAGTACTTC.

This clonotype has a handful of counts. CDR3 in DNA: TGTGCCAGCAGTCGCGGACCGGGATCGCGCACAGATACGCAGTATTTT. It is translated as CASSRGPGSRTDTQYF. This sequence joins TRBV6-2 or TRBV6-3 and TRBJ2-3; D is possibly TRBD2 (5 bases). Germline V lookup: CDR1 MNHEY, CDR2 SVGEGT. This CDR3 region has 16 residues. V lost 5 bases, J lost 1 base, and 16 bases lay in between.

The CDR3: CSARRRNLDEQYF. Here the CDR3 DNA reads TGCAGTGCTAGACGTCGAAACCTCGACGAGCAGTACTTC. The rearrangement joins TRBV20-1 to TRBJ2-4; D uncertain. The end of the DNA fits TRBJ2-7 better, so the J call may be wrong. Per germline, CDR1 DFQATT and CDR2 SNEGSKA (reference sequence). The CDR3 spans 13 residues.

The chain employs TRBV15 and TRBJ1-1; TRBD1 is a possible D gene (6 bases). V was pared by 0 bases and J by 8 bases, with 13 bases between. This CDR3 comprises 14 residues. The germline V gene has CDR1 LNHNV and CDR2 YYDKDF (reference sequence). Here the CDR3 reads CATSRDLQGTEAFF. For the CDR3, the DNA is TGTGCCACCAGCAGAGATTTACAGGGCACCGAAGCTTTCTTT. Using reference TRBV15 and TRBJ1-1 for the parts outside the CDR3, the full variable domain is DAMVIQNPRYQVTQFGKPVTLSCSQTLNHNVMYWYQQKSSQAPKLLFHYYDKDFNNEADTPDNFQSRRPNTSFCFLDIRSPGLGDTAMYLCATSRDLQGTEAFFGQGTRLTVV.

This clonotype was found a few times. This chain connects TRBV20-1 to TRBJ2-5; D perhaps matches TRBD1 (6 bases). This CDR3 has 15 residues. Between the trimmed V and J ends, which lost 1 base and 4 bases, there was a span of 16 bases. Germline V gene sequence: CDR1 DFQATT, CDR2 SNEGSKA (reference sequence). The CDR3 nucleotides read TGCAGTGCTAGAGGAGGGACAAGCGATAGAGAGACCCAGTACTTC. As protein: CSARGGTSDRETQYF.

The CDR3 DNA is TGCAGTGCTAAGACAGGCAATCAGCCCCAGCATTTT. Residues: CSAKTGNQPQHF. The V and J genes are TRBV20-1 and TRBJ1-5, with D perhaps matching TRBD1 (5 bases). V shed 4 bases and J shed 2 bases, with 6 bases lying between them. The CDR3 sequence is 12 residues long. CDR1 is DFQATT and CDR2 is SNEGSKA in the germline V gene (reference sequence).

The chain employs TRBV5-1 and TRBJ2-5, with D tentatively TRBD1 or TRBD2 (6 bases each). The J call may be in error: the DNA end matches TRBJ2-7 better. The germline V gene has CDR1 SGHRS and CDR2 YFSETQ. The CDR3 loop spans 14 amino acids. The CDR3 bases are TGCGCCAGCAGCTTGGTTGTCGGAGGGGGCGAGCAGTACTTC. Protein: CASSLVVGGGEQYF.

The CDR3 is CASSELGAMNTEAFF. CDR3 coding DNA: TGTGCCAGCAGTGAGCTGGGGGCTATGAACACTGAAGCTTTCTTT. V is TRBV6-1 and J is TRBJ1-1; a possible D gene is TRBD1 (6 bases). Per the germline V gene, CDR1 is MNHNS and CDR2 is SASEGT. V was trimmed by 3 bases and J by 0 bases, leaving 11 bases between them. There are 15 residues in the CDR3.

The V and J genes are TRBV6-5 and TRBJ2-7; a possible D gene is TRBD2 (5 bases). The CDR3 has 16 amino acids. With 7 bases removed from V and 5 bases from J, the gap between germline ends came to 24 bases. CDR1 and CDR2 (germline): MNHEY, SVGAGI. This chain's CDR3 is CASTQFGDRESDEQYF. CDR3 DNA sequence: TGTGCCAGCACCCAATTTGGGGATCGGGAAAGCGACGAGCAGTACTTC.

This clonotype was counted a few times. CDR3 coding DNA: TGTGCCATCAGCTGGGAGAAAAGCACAGATACGCAGTATTTT. Translated, it gives CAISWEKSTDTQYF. This chain uses TRBV10-3 with TRBJ2-3; D is possibly TRBD2 (5 bases). Germline lookup yields CDR1 ENHRY and CDR2 SYGVKD. V dropped 6 bases and J dropped 0 bases, with 10 bases sitting between them. This CDR3 contains 14 residues.

This clonotype has more than one count but fewer than ten. Its ends do not fully match the called genes, so a read error is possible. The CDR3: CASSSDRVGTEAFF. CDR3 bases: TGCGCCAGCAGCTCCGACAGGGTTGGGACTGAAGCTTTCTTT. V usage is TRBV7-8 and J usage is TRBJ1-1; 7 positions agree with TRBD1. Germline V lookup: CDR1 SGHVS, CDR2 FQNEAQ. This CDR3 has 14 amino acids.

The chain employs TRBV29-1 and TRBJ2-1; 8 positions match TRBD2. V lost 6 bases and J lost 5; bases outside the gene matches: 15. The CDR3 contains 16 residues. Looked up from germline, CDR1 is SQVTM and CDR2 is ANQGSEA. The CDR3 DNA reads TGCAGCGTCCCCACCGAGGCCAGCGGGAGTAACAATGAGCAGTTCTTC. Amino acid sequence: CSVPTEASGSNNEQFF.

This clonotype has more than one count but fewer than ten. This chain joins TRBV11-3 and TRBJ2-1; 7 positions agree with TRBD1. Germline V gene sequence: CDR1 SGHNT, CDR2 YENEEA. This CDR3 is 15 amino acids long. Unmatched junction bases numbered 4, after V lost 5 bases and J lost 0 bases. CDR3 loop: CASSPGTDSYNEQFF. The CDR3 bases are TGTGCCAGCAGCCCCGGGACAGACTCCTACAATGAGCAGTTCTTC.

The J gene is TRBJ2-7, the V gene TRBV20-1; 11 bases are shared with TRBD1. Trimming removed 6 bases from V and 4 bases from J; junction bases left unmatched: 8. The CDR3 runs to 14 residues. Germline V gene data show CDR1 as DFQATT and CDR2 as SNEGSKA (reference sequence). Here the CDR3 DNA reads TGCAGTGCCGAACCGGGACAGGGGGGTTACGAGCAGTACTTC. This codes for CSAEPGQGGYEQYF.

V usage is TRBV6-2 or TRBV6-3 and J usage is TRBJ1-1; D is undetermined. The CDR3 sequence is 15 residues long. V dropped 2 bases and J dropped 3 bases, with 13 bases sitting between them. Germline CDR1 MNHEY, CDR2 SVGEGT. The CDR3 DNA reads as TGTGCCAGCAGTTACGGCGGGGTATCGGACACTGAAGCTTTCTTT. It encodes CASSYGGVSDTEAFF.